The 20 T cell receptor beta chains below come from one sample, sequenced in a study of shared clonotypes between healthy human individuals. Generated by immunoSEQ multiplex PCR, the TCRdb table keeps only in-frame clones and is missing some. The table lists about 2 million clones, over 85% of them singletons. What was sequenced was naive CD4+ T cells sorted from blood. Subset reported: CD45RA+ positively selected. The source is a man aged 18 to 30 in good health.

V and J are TRBV7-3 and TRBJ2-3, with a possible D match to TRBD2 (5 bases). The CDR3 has 13 residues. Germline V gives CDR1 SGHTA, CDR2 FQGTGA. The ends were cut back, 3 bases at V and 2 bases at J, with 6 bases in the middle. In DNA, the CDR3 is TGTGCCAGCAGCTTCCGGGACACAGATACGCAGTATTTT. Translation gives CASSFRDTDTQYF.

The V and J genes are TRBV7-9 and TRBJ1-1; D ambiguous. V was cut by 4 bases and J by 2 bases, with 8 bases left in between. CDR1 SEHNR and CDR2 FQNEAQ come from the germline V gene (reference sequence). The CDR3 consists of 13 residues. The CDR3 sequence: CASSYTFNTEAFF. CDR3 coding DNA: TGTGCCAGCAGCTATACATTCAACACTGAAGCTTTCTTT.

The genes are TRBV30 and TRBJ1-1; perhaps TRBD1 as D (5 bases). Deletions cut 4 bases from V and 4 bases from J, with 16 bases between. CDR1 and CDR2 from the germline V gene are GTSNPN and SVGIG (reference sequence). The CDR3 spans 14 residues. In DNA, the CDR3 is TGTGCCTGGATCCCCAGGGTTATTAGCACTGAAGCTTTCTTT. As protein: CAWIPRVISTEAFF.

J is TRBJ2-1 and V is TRBV5-6; D is undetermined. V dropped 0 bases and J dropped 4 bases, with 11 bases sitting between them. Looked up from germline, CDR1 is SGHDT and CDR2 is YYEEEE. This CDR3 spans 15 amino acids. DNA of the CDR3: TGTGCCAGCAGCTTGGGGCCAGGTACTTACAATGAGCAGTTCTTC. This translates into CASSLGPGTYNEQFF.

The chain is built from TRBV5-6 and TRBJ2-7; a possible D gene is TRBD2 (6 bases). CDR1 SGHDT and CDR2 YYEEEE come from the germline V gene. The CDR3 contains 16 residues. Trimming cost V 3 bases and J 5 bases, with 21 bases left between them. In DNA, the CDR3 is TGTGCCAGCAGCTCCCCCCCGTGGGGGGAAGAAGACGAGCAGTACTTC. It is translated as CASSSPPWGEEDEQYF.

This clone was seen a single time. This chain joins TRBV18 and TRBJ1-1, with D possibly matching TRBD1 (5 bases). Deletions cut 2 bases from V and 1 base from J, with 14 bases between. The CDR3 is 16 residues long. CDR1 is KGHSH, CDR2 LQKENI, per germline. CDR3 sequence (DNA): TGTGCCAGCTCACCAAATGAAGGGGTTACGAACACTGAAGCTTTCTTT. Translating it yields CASSPNEGVTNTEAFF.

The chain couples TRBV28 to TRBJ2-1, with TRBD2 matching over 9 bases. Germline V gives CDR1 MDHEN, CDR2 SYDVKM. CDR3 length: 14 amino acids. V shed 6 bases, J shed 5 bases, and the junction held 5 bases outside the gene matches. CDR3: CASSTRGGDNEQFF. The CDR3 DNA is TGTGCCAGCAGCACGCGCGGGGGGGACAATGAGCAGTTCTTC.

V usage is TRBV9 and J usage is TRBJ2-1; D is undetermined. The CDR3 length is 14 residues. Germline V CDR1 and CDR2: SGDLS, YYNGEE. Trimming stripped 4 bases from V and 10 bases from J, with 18 bases between. The DNA for the CDR3 is TGTGCCAGCAGCCCGACTTCGACCTCACTGGAGCAGTTCTTC. Its translation is CASSPTSTSLEQFF.

V is TRBV4-3 and J is TRBJ2-2; the D is unclear. CDR3 length: 14 amino acids. Germline-derived CDR1 and CDR2 are LGHNA and YSLEER. Trimming took 0 bases from V and 4 from J, leaving 6 bases between them. The CDR3 DNA reads as TGCGCCAGCAGCCAAGAACCCAGCACCGGGGAGCTGTTTTTT. It codes for CASSQEPSTGELFF.

The chain links TRBV2 to TRBJ1-5; 9 nucleotides align to TRBD1. This CDR3 comprises 14 residues. J was trimmed by 4 bases and V by 7 bases; bases with no gene match: 5. CDR1 SNHLY and CDR2 FYNNEI come from the germline V gene. The CDR3 is CASKGGQGNQPQHF. For the CDR3, the DNA is TGTGCCAGCAAAGGTGGACAGGGGAATCAGCCCCAGCATTTT.

CDR3 in DNA: TGTGCCAGCGGACAGGGGGGGATTGGCACTGAAGCTTTCTTT. It yields the protein CASGQGGIGTEAFF. The chain employs TRBV6-1 and TRBJ1-1, with 10 bases matching TRBD1. Trimming cost V 8 bases and J 4 bases; bases outside gene matches: 7. Germline V lookup: CDR1 MNHNS, CDR2 SASEGT. CDR3 length equals 14 residues.

The J gene is TRBJ2-5, the V gene TRBV4-3, with D unresolved. CDR3 length: 13 residues. The V and J ends lost 2 bases and 7 bases respectively, with 11 bases between them. CDR1 is LGHNA and CDR2 is YSLEER in the germline V gene. CDR3 residues: CASSQFEKGTQYF. The CDR3 DNA is TGCGCCAGCAGCCAATTTGAAAAGGGGACCCAGTACTTC.

This sequence joins TRBV5-1 and TRBJ1-2, with TRBD1 matching 8 bases. CDR1 SGHRS and CDR2 YFSETQ come from the germline V gene. The CDR3 runs 16 residues. After removal of 4 bases from V and 2 bases from J, the junction contained 10 bases not matched to a gene. The CDR3 DNA is TGCGCCAGCAGCCGCGACAGGGGAAACCTCAACTATGGCTACACCTTC. This encodes CASSRDRGNLNYGYTF.

The chain uses TRBV7-8 and TRBJ2-1, with 13 bases lining up with TRBD2. CDR3 length: 16 residues. Per germline, CDR1 SGHVS and CDR2 FQNEAQ. J was trimmed by 3 bases and V by 6 bases; bases with no gene match: 5. DNA of the CDR3: TGTGCCAGCAGTAGACTAGCGGGGGGACACTACAATGAGCAGTTCTTC. It is translated as CASSRLAGGHYNEQFF.

The J gene is TRBJ1-4, the V gene TRBV7-9; D is possibly TRBD1 (5 bases). V gave up 5 bases and J gave up 3 bases, with 16 bases separating them. This CDR3 spans 16 amino acids. Germline V gene lookup returns CDR1 SEHNR and CDR2 FQNEAQ (reference sequence). The CDR3 nucleotides read TGTGCCAGCAGCCCCCAGGGCGACAATCCTAATGAAAAACTGTTTTTT. As protein: CASSPQGDNPNEKLFF.

V and J are TRBV7-2 and TRBJ2-5; D not certain. The length of the CDR3 is 14 residues. The germline CDR1 and CDR2 sequences are SGHTA and FQGNSA. The CDR3 DNA is TGTGCGGCTTCCGCCCAAAACCAACAAGAGACCCAGTACTTC. Its translation: CAASAQNQQETQYF.

The V gene is TRBV9, the J gene TRBJ2-5; TRBD2 agrees at 7 bases. This CDR3 comprises 15 residues. Germline CDR1 reads SGDLS; CDR2 reads YYNGEE. With 4 bases clipped from V and 1 base from J, the junction kept 7 bases outside the gene matches. The CDR3 is CASSTGPSGQETQYF. The DNA of the CDR3 is TGTGCCAGCAGCACGGGCCCTAGCGGCCAAGAGACCCAGTACTTC.

The V call is TRBV5-4, the J call TRBJ2-5, with 7 bases aligning to TRBD2. CDR1 and CDR2 from the germline V gene are SGHNT and YYREEE (reference sequence). The V gene end was trimmed by 4 bases and the J gene end by 1 base; junction bases not matched to a gene: 4. This CDR3 region has 14 residues. The CDR3 here is CASSAGDPQETQYF. CDR3 nucleotide sequence: TGTGCCAGCAGCGCGGGGGACCCCCAAGAGACCCAGTACTTC.

A remark on this clone: One base away lies a much larger clone, so this may be a sequencing read error. In the same sample, other DNA sequences code for this CDR3. The genes are TRBV7-9 and TRBJ1-1; D gene ambiguous. This CDR3 comprises 13 residues. In germline, CDR1 is SEHNR, CDR2 FQNEAQ (reference sequence). In DNA, the CDR3 is TGTGCCAGCAGCTTAAAAGCGAACACTGAGGCTTTCTTT. Translation: CASSLKANTEAFF. Combining the CDR3 with reference TRBV7-9 and TRBJ1-1 gives the whole variable domain DTGVSQNPRHKITKRGQNVTFRCDPISEHNRLYWYRQTLGQGPEFLTYFQNEAQLEKSRLLSDRFSAERPKGSFSTLEIQRTEQGDSAMYLCASSLKANTEAFFGQGTRLTVV.

The chain recombines TRBV5-1 with TRBJ2-1; the D gene is possibly TRBD1 (6 bases). V lost 2 bases and J 8 bases, leaving 17 bases between the germline ends. The CDR3 totals 15 residues. Germline values: CDR1 SGHRS, CDR2 YFSETQ. CDR3 residues: CASSLMPGEWDEQFF. The CDR3 region has the DNA TGCGCCAGCAGCTTAATGCCAGGGGAGTGGGATGAGCAGTTCTTC.